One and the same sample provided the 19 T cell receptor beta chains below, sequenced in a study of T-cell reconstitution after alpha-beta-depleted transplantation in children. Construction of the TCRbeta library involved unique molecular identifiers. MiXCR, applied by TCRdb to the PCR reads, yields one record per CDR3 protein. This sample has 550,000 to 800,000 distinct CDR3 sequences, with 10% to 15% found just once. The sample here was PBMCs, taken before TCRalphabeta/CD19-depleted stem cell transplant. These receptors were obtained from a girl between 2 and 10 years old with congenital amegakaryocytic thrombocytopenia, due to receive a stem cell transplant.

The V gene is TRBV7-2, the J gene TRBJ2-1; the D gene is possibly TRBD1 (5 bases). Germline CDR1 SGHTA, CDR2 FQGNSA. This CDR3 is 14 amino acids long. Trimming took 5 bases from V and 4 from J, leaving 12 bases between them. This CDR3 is CASSVSKGYNEQFF. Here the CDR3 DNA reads TGTGCCAGCAGCGTTAGCAAGGGGTACAATGAGCAGTTCTTC.

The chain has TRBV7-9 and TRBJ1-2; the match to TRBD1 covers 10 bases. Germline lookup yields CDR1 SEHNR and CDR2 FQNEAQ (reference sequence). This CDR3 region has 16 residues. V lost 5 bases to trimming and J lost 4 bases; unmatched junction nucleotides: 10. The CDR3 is CASSTDRDRGPYGYTF. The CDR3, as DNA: TGTGCCAGCAGCACAGACCGGGACAGGGGCCCCTATGGCTACACCTTC.

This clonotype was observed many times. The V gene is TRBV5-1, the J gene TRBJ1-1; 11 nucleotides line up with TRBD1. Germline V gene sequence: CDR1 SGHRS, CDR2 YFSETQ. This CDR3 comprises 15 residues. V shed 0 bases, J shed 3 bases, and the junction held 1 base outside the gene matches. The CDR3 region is CASSLVGQGDTEAFF. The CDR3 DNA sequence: TGCGCCAGCAGCTTGGTGGGACAGGGGGACACTGAAGCTTTCTTT.

This chain's CDR3 is CASSLVLGIGDEQFF. The CDR3 DNA is TGTGCCAGCAGCTTAGTATTGGGGATTGGGGATGAGCAGTTCTTC. J is TRBJ2-1 and V is TRBV11-2; no firm D call. CDR3 length: 15 residues. Trimming took off 1 base at V and 8 bases at J, with 15 bases between the two ends. CDR1 is SGHAT, CDR2 FQNNGV, per germline.

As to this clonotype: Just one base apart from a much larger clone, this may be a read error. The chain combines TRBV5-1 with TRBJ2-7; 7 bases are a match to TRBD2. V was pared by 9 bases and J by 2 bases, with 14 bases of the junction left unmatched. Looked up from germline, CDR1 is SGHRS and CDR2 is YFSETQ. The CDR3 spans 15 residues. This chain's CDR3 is CATRIGGGNTYEQYF. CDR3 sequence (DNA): TGCGCCACCAGGATTGGGGGGGGAAACACCTACGAGCAGTACTTC.

DNA for the CDR3: TGTGCCAGCAGTGATAGGTGGACACCCCTCCACTTT. It encodes CASSDRWTPLHF. The chain couples TRBV2 to TRBJ1-6; D is ambiguous. The CDR3 is made up of 12 amino acids. The germline gives CDR1 SNHLY, CDR2 FYNNEI. V gave up 3 bases and J gave up 11 bases, with 8 bases separating them.

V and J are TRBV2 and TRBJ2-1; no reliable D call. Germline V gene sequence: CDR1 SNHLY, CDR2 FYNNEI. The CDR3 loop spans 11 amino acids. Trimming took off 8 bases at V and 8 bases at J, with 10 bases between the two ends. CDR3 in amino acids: CASSVVYEQFF. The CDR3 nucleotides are TGTGCCAGCTCCGTAGTGTATGAGCAGTTCTTC.

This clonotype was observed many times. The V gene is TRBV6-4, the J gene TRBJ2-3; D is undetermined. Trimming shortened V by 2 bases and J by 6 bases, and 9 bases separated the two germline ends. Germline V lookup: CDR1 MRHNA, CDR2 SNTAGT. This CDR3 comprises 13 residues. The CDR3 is CASSDAESDTQYF. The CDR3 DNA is TGTGCCAGCAGTGACGCGGAGTCGGATACGCAGTATTTT.

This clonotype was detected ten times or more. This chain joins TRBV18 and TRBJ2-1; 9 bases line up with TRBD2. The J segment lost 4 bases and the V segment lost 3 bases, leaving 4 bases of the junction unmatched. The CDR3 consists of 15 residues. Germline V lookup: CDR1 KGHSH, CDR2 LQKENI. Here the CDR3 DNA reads TGTGCCAGCTCACCTGGACTAGCGCCTTACAATGAGCAGTTCTTC. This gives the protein CASSPGLAPYNEQFF.

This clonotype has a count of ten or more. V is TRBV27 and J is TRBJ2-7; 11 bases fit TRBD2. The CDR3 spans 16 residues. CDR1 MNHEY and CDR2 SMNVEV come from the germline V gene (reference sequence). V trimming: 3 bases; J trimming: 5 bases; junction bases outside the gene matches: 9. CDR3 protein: CASSFSQLAGVHEQYF. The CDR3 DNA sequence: TGTGCCAGCAGTTTTTCCCAACTAGCGGGAGTCCACGAGCAGTACTTC.

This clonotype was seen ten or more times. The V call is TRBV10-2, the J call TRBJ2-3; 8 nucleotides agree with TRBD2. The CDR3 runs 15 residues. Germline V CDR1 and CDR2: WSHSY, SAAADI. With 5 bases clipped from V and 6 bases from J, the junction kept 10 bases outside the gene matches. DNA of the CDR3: TGCGCCAGCAGTTTTGTAGGACTAGCAGGGGATACGCAGTATTTT. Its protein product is CASSFVGLAGDTQYF.

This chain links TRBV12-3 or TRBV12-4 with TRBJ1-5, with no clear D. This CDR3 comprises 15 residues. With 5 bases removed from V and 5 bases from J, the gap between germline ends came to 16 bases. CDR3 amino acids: CASSPALKRDQPQHF. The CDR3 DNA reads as TGTGCCAGCAGTCCCGCATTGAAGAGGGATCAGCCCCAGCATTTT.

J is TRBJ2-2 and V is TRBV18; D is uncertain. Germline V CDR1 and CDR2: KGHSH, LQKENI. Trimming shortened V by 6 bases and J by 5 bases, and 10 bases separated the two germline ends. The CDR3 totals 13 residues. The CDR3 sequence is CASSSQRTGELFF. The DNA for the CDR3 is TGTGCCAGCTCGTCTCAGAGAACCGGGGAGCTGTTTTTT.

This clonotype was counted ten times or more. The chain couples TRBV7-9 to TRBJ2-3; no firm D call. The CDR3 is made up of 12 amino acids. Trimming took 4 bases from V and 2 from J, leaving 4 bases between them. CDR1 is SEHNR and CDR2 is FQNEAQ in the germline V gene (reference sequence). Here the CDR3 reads CASSYFTDTQYF. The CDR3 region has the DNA TGTGCCAGCAGCTATTTCACAGATACGCAGTATTTT.

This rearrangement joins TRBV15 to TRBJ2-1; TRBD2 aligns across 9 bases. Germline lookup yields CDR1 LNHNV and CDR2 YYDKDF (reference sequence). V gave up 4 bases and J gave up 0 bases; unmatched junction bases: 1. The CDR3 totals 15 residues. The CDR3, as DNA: TGTGCCACCAGCAATAGCGGGAGCTCCTACAATGAGCAGTTCTTC. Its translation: CATSNSGSSYNEQFF.

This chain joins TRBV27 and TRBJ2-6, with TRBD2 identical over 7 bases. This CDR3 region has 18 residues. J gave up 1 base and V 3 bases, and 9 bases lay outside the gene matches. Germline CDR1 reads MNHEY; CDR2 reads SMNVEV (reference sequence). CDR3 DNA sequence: TGTGCCAGCAGTTTTCTGTTGACGGGGGGATCTGGGGCCAACGTCCTGACTTTC. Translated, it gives CASSFLLTGGSGANVLTF.

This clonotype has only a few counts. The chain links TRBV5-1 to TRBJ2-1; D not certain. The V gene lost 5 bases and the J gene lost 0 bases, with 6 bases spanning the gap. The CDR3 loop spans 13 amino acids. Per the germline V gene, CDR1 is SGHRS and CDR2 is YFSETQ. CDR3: CASRTYSYNEQFF. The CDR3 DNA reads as TGCGCCAGCAGGACTTACTCCTACAATGAGCAGTTCTTC.

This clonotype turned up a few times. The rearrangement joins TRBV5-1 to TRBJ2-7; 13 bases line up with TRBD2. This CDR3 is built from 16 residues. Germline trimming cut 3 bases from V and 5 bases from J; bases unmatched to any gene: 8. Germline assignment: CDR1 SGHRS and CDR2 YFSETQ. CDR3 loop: CASSSSTSGRLDEQYF. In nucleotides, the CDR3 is TGCGCCAGCAGCTCGTCGACTAGCGGGAGGCTCGACGAGCAGTACTTC.

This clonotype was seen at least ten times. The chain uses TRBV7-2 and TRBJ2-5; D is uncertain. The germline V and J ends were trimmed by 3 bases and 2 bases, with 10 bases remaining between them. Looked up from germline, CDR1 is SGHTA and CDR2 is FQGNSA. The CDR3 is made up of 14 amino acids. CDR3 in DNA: TGTGCCAGCAGCTTCGATCCCTCTCAAGAGACCCAGTACTTC. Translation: CASSFDPSQETQYF.